This T cell receptor (beta chain) originates from a study of CD8+CD57+ T cells in acquired aplastic anemia. General study results and limits: Patients and controls were not found to differ significantly in CD8+ Simpson's diversity. About 30 shared CD8+ CDR3s appeared highly expressed within patients' immunodominant clones.

TCR beta VDJ and CDR3 profiles were obtained from a genomic DNA template. TCRdb recomputed calls from the reads with MiXCR, one row per CDR3 protein. The data contain a few hundred thousand distinct CDR3 sequences, 50% to 70% of them singletons. V was shortened by 7 bases and J by 6 bases, with 15 bases between the two germline ends. The CDR3 has 13 residues. Germline CDR1 and CDR2: SGHRS and YFSETQ. Worth noting for this clonotype: Its antigen is not known.

The specimen was sorted CD4+, CD8+, or CD8+CD57+ T cells (not recorded which) from PBMCs. The chain combines TRBV5-1 with TRBJ2-3; D possibly corresponds to TRBD2 (5 bases). The clonotype comes from a human donor with severe aplastic anemia or a healthy control (not recorded which). The DNA of the CDR3 is TGCGCCAGCTCGAAGGGAGACCAGGATACGCAGTATTTT. Amino acid sequence: CASSKGDQDTQYF.